The entry below gives a single T cell receptor (beta chain) sequence along with its context. With molecular barcodes, quantitative 5'-RACE was used to make the TCR beta libraries. TCRdb ran MiXCR on the 5' RACE reads and lists one entry per CDR3 protein. Here the sample spans 30,000 to 45,000 distinct CDR3 sequences, 16% being singletons. This entry is derived from a study of CD8 T cells in ankylosing spondylitis. This TCR derives from a male donor with ankylosing spondylitis or in good health (not recorded which). Specimen: blood.

The chain's CDR3 is CSEASGLGTSTDTQYF. CDR3 nucleotides: TGCAGTGAGGCTAGCGGGCTTGGAACTAGCACAGATACGCAGTATTTT. The chain is built from TRBV20-1 and TRBJ2-3; 8 positions agree with TRBD2. CDR3 size: 16 residues. Trimming cost V 7 bases and J 0 bases; bases outside gene matches: 12. The V gene's germline CDR1 is DFQATT and CDR2 SNEGSKA (reference sequence).